This TCR beta chain was captured in a study of blood T cell repertoires in COVID-19 (dated by TCRdb to about 2020). For the study in its entirety: Samples covering the acute and convalescent phases of COVID-19 were provided by collaborators in the United States, Italy and Spain. The prospective study material was composed of cDNA or gDNA derived from T cells, B-cell-depleted T cells, or PBMCs. The dataset comprised deeply sampled blood TCRbeta repertoires from subjects exposed to, actively infected with, or recovered from COVID-19. A freely available public database, intended as a resource for researchers studying the immune response to SARS-CoV-2, is where the repertoires were released. The samples were drawn from two sources: the first 160 participants of the ongoing ImmuneRACE study, and 1,000 to 1,500 subjects contributed by 6 global collaborators. Sample metadata almost always included a de-identified subject ID, COVID-19 status, age in years and sex. Where available, HLA class I and class II types were taken from metadata supplied by the sample provider and were not determined by assay-based typing.

The immunoSEQ Assay, a bias-controlled multiplex PCR, was used to amplify TCRbeta CDR3 regions from genomic DNA. The paper's processing steps were these. Within the assay, amplification of reference gene primers was used to estimate how many nucleated cells each sample contained. Sequence reads were collapsed and filtered to measure the absolute abundance of every unique TCRbeta CDR3 rearrangement. For each sample, productive Simpson clonality was calculated as the square root of Simpson's diversity index across productive rearrangements. What TCRdb holds here is the immuneACCESS table cut down to in-frame rearrangements. Part of the clones is not present; checked against another copy, under half of the missing clones reflect an unresolved V gene, and the others are unexplained. The DNA gave D and trimming, while V, J and clone size come from that table. The sample profile shows some 150,000 clones; around 81% of them were found once. The ten largest clones add up to 5% of the sample.

General conclusions and limits of the study: The amount of clinical and demographic metadata varied by source and participant and was provided uncurated.

Including cysteine and phenylalanine, the CDR3 has 14 amino acids. Kept here is only the CDR3 DNA, which spans 42 bases and is read in frame from base 1. The germline V end is reduced by 5 bases and the J end by 6 bases; junction bases left unmatched: 3. CDR1 and CDR2 (KGHSH, LQKENI) derive from the germline V gene. Whole blood was collected in K2EDTA tubes by collaborating institutions according to the institutions' own protocols. For TCRbeta analysis, collaborators shipped samples as frozen whole blood, isolated PBMCs, or DNA extracted from either of those sample types. This clone occurred once. The target of this receptor is not known. Base qualities are not recorded, but no much larger clone differs from it by a single base.

The chain employs TRBV18 and TRBJ2-1; 11 central nucleotides agree with TRBD2. Input material: peripheral blood. This TCR was sampled from a woman aged 45 to 65 with acute or convalescent COVID-19. The nucleotide sequence reads as follows: TGTGCCAGCTCAGGAACTAGCGGGGGCAATGAGCAGTTCTTC. Translated, this gives CASSGTSGGNEQFF.